These 5 T cell receptor beta chains originate from one sample sequenced in a study of blood T cell repertoires in COVID-19. Measured with immunoSEQ multiplex PCR; TCRdb has only the in-frame clones, and not every one. The sample includes some 230,000 clones, about 88% of them seen just once. The material sequenced was peripheral blood. The receptors were sampled from a man aged 45-65 years who had recovered from COVID-19.

The table lists this clone with a few counts. Distinct nucleotide sequences in the sample also encode this CDR3. V usage is TRBV5-1 and J usage is TRBJ1-2, with D tentatively TRBD1 (6 bases). Germline-derived CDR1 and CDR2 are SGHRS and YFSETQ. This CDR3 has 13 residues. Trimming left V 4 bases short and J 4 bases short, with 11 bases between. CDR3 residues: CASSRGQLYGYTF. The CDR3 DNA is TGCGCCAGCAGCCGCGGACAGCTCTATGGCTACACCTTC.

The V call is TRBV7-6, the J call TRBJ2-5, with D maybe TRBD2 (6 bases). The CDR3 consists of 13 residues. CDR1 is SGHVS and CDR2 is FNYEAQ in the germline V gene. The germline V and J ends were trimmed by 4 bases and 3 bases, with 9 bases remaining between them. CDR3 sequence (DNA): TGTGCCAGCAGCTCGGGACTCGAAGAGACCCAGTACTTC. This codes for CASSSGLEETQYF.

The chain couples TRBV4-1 to TRBJ2-2; D possibly corresponds to TRBD2 (6 bases). This CDR3 has 14 residues. Trimming shortened V by 6 bases and J by 4 bases, and 12 bases separated the two germline ends. The germline CDR1 and CDR2 sequences are MGHRA and YSYEKL. The CDR3 DNA follows: TGCGCCAGCAGACGGGAGTCCCGCACCGGGGAGCTGTTTTTT. Its translation: CASRRESRTGELFF.

Notes on this clone: This sample includes further DNA sequences coding for the same CDR3. This sequence joins TRBV7-2 and TRBJ1-3, with a possible D match to TRBD1 (5 bases). Between the trimmed V and J ends, which lost 5 bases and 1 base, there was a span of 9 bases. The CDR3 spans 14 residues. The germline V gene encodes CDR1 SGHTA and CDR2 FQGNSA. This CDR3 reads CASSRRGSGNTIYF. CDR3 DNA: TGTGCCAGCAGCCGTAGGGGTTCTGGAAACACCATATATTTT.

V and J are TRBV19 and TRBJ2-7, with a tentative D call TRBD2 (6 bases). This CDR3 comprises 15 residues. Germline V gene data show CDR1 as LNHDA and CDR2 as SQIVND (reference sequence). The ends were cut back, 1 base at V and 2 bases at J, with 12 bases in the middle. CDR3 nucleotide sequence: TGTGCCAGTAGTATAGGATTCGGGGGTACCTACGAGCAGTACTTC. Residues: CASSIGFGGTYEQYF.